This T cell receptor (beta chain) was found in a study of blood T cell repertoires in COVID-19. Study information: Spain, Italy and the United States supplied samples that represented acute and convalescent COVID-19. T cells, B-cell-depleted T cells, or PBMCs provided the cDNA or gDNA that served as material.

This CDR3 is built from 15 residues. Germline lookup yields CDR1 SNHLY and CDR2 FYNNEI. The trim removed 4 bases at V and 7 bases at J, leaving 5 bases unmatched. How the authors handled the data: It was from reference gene primer amplification that nucleated cell counts were estimated. Method: immunoSEQ multiplex PCR; TCRdb's copy keeps in-frame clones and lacks some. V and J calls and clone size are as listed in that table; D and trimming were resolved from the DNA. The repertoire holds more than 70,000 clones, with 75% to 85% as singletons. Sequenced input: peripheral blood. This receptor was identified in a woman between 65 and 79 years old with acute or convalescent COVID-19. V and J are TRBV2 and TRBJ2-2, with 11 bases that match TRBD2. The CDR3 protein is CASSVSGGAVGELFF. In nucleotides, the CDR3 is TGTGCCAGCAGTGTTAGCGGGGGGGCGGTCGGGGAGCTGTTTTTT.